This T cell receptor beta chain was recovered during a study of blood T cell repertoires in COVID-19. Study details: COVID-19 samples collected from the United States, Italy and Spain covered acute and convalescent phases. The cDNA or gDNA used as material had been derived from T cells, B-cell-depleted T cells, or PBMCs.

V was trimmed by 2 bases and J by 1 base, leaving 9 bases between them. This CDR3 spans 16 amino acids. Per germline, CDR1 KGHSH and CDR2 LQKENI. Original methodology: The assay estimated nucleated cells by amplifying reference gene primers. The data were produced by immunoSEQ multiplex PCR, yet TCRdb's version contains in-frame clones alone and is incomplete. V, J and clone size derive from that table, while D and trimming were established from the DNA sequence. Here the sample spans 150,000 to 200,000 clones, more than 75% being singletons. V usage is TRBV18 and J usage is TRBJ2-6; D gene uncertain. This sequence originates from an older man with acute or convalescent COVID-19. Sequencing was done on a sample of peripheral blood. CDR3 DNA sequence: TGTGCCAGCTCACCATCGTCCGTATCTGGGGCCAACGTCCTGACTTTC. Translated, it gives CASSPSSVSGANVLTF.